Below, 23 T cell receptor beta chains from the same sample are listed, as sequenced in a study of CD8 T cells in ankylosing spondylitis. Using its own MiXCR run on the 5' RACE reads, TCRdb lists one record per CDR3 protein. In the table there are about 240,000 distinct CDR3 sequences, 8.6% of which are singletons. What was sequenced was blood, either unsorted or a sorted T cell fraction (not recorded which). These receptors were obtained from a male donor with ankylosing spondylitis or in good health (not recorded which).

This clonotype occurred many times. The CDR3 reads CASSEYSPVGDEQYF. CDR3 coding DNA: TGTGCCAGCAGTGAATATAGCCCAGTAGGGGACGAGCAGTACTTC. The rearrangement uses TRBV25-1 and TRBJ2-7, with D possibly being TRBD1 (5 bases). This CDR3 has 15 residues. CDR1 and CDR2 from the germline V gene are MGHDK and SYGVNS. Deletions cut 0 bases from V and 5 bases from J, with 14 bases between.

This clonotype was observed at least ten times. The V call is TRBV5-1, the J call TRBJ2-2; D remains ambiguous. The CDR3 spans 13 residues. V was shortened by 6 bases and J by 3 bases, with 9 bases between the two germline ends. Germline V lookup: CDR1 SGHRS, CDR2 YFSETQ. Here the CDR3 DNA reads TGCGCCAGCAAGTTAAGGGACACCGGGGAGCTGTTTTTT. This gives the protein CASKLRDTGELFF.

This clonotype has just a few counts. This sequence joins TRBV19 and TRBJ1-5, with D perhaps matching TRBD1 (6 bases). The CDR3 length is 14 residues. The V end lost 7 bases, the J end lost 5 bases, and 15 bases lay between the germline ends. Germline CDR1 and CDR2: LNHDA and SQIVND (reference sequence). The CDR3 nucleotides are TGTGCCAGTACCCCTCAGGGGAGGGATCAGCCCCAGCATTTT. This translates into CASTPQGRDQPQHF.

This clonotype showed up many times. This chain links TRBV15 with TRBJ1-1, with D perhaps matching TRBD1 (6 bases). Germline CDR1 is LNHNV and CDR2 is YYDKDF (reference sequence). The CDR3 is made up of 15 amino acids. V was trimmed by 5 bases and J by 0 bases, leaving 13 bases between them. In DNA form, the CDR3 reads TGTGCCACCAGCCTACGGACAGTCATGAACACTGAAGCTTTCTTT. Translated, it gives CATSLRTVMNTEAFF.

The V call is TRBV20-1, the J call TRBJ2-3; TRBD2 aligns across 11 bases. The germline gives CDR1 DFQATT, CDR2 SNEGSKA (reference sequence). This CDR3 has 14 residues. V was clipped by 0 bases and J by 10 bases; unmatched bases: 6. For the CDR3, the DNA is TGCAGTGCTAGAGATTCGTCGACTAGCGGGGCGCAGTATTTT. This codes for CSARDSSTSGAQYF.

This clonotype was observed at least ten times. The chain employs TRBV5-1 and TRBJ2-7; 7 nucleotides match TRBD2. The CDR3 has 14 amino acids. From germline, CDR1 is SGHRS and CDR2 YFSETQ. V lost 3 bases to trimming and J lost 2 bases; unmatched junction nucleotides: 5. CDR3 nucleotides: TGCGCCAGCAGCTCTGGACTAGTCCCCTACGAGCAGTACTTC. This sequence encodes CASSSGLVPYEQYF.

In this sample, this clonotype turned up many times. The rearrangement links TRBV30 to TRBJ2-3; D uncertain. V lost 7 bases to trimming and J lost 2 bases, with 13 bases between them. CDR1 GTSNPN and CDR2 SVGIG come from the germline V gene (reference sequence). This CDR3 is 13 amino acids long. The CDR3 loop reads CASTPPDTDTQYF. The CDR3 region has the DNA TGTGCCTCAACTCCGCCGGACACAGATACGCAGTATTTT. Complete variable domain (other parts from reference TRBV30 and TRBJ2-3): SQTIHQWPATLVQPVGSPLSLECTVEGTSNPNLYWYRQAAGRGLQLLFYSVGIGQISSEVPQNLSASRPQDRQFILSSKKLLLSDSGFYLCASTPPDTDTQYFGPGTRLTVL.

Note on this clonotype: This may come from a read error, since a much larger clone is one base off. V usage is TRBV24-1 and J usage is TRBJ2-2; 9 positions agree with TRBD1. Germline-derived CDR1 and CDR2 are KGHDR and SFDVKD. V shed 3 bases, J shed 6 bases, and the junction held 7 bases outside the gene matches. CDR3 length: 16 residues. CDR3 in DNA: TGTGCCACCAGTGATGCCAGGACAGGGGACGCCGGGGAGCTGTTTTTT. Encoded protein: CATSDARTGDAGELFF.

The sample holds many counts of this clonotype. The chain couples TRBV2 to TRBJ1-2, with D maybe TRBD1 (6 bases). Trimming took 5 bases from V and 8 from J, leaving 12 bases between them. In germline, CDR1 is SNHLY, CDR2 FYNNEI. CDR3 length: 12 amino acids. The CDR3 DNA follows: TGTGCCAGCAGTTACAGGGAGGGCGGCTACACCTTC. This codes for CASSYREGGYTF.

This clonotype was detected many times. The chain links TRBV12-3 or TRBV12-4 to TRBJ2-5; D ambiguous. V lost 3 bases to trimming and J lost 6 bases, with 17 bases between them. CDR3 length: 15 amino acids. The CDR3 sequence: CASSFGSDPFQTQYF. The DNA for the CDR3 is TGTGCCAGCAGTTTCGGGTCAGATCCTTTTCAGACCCAGTACTTC.

This clonotype was seen repeatedly, ten times or more. The chain couples TRBV5-1 to TRBJ1-2; D possibly corresponds to TRBD1 (5 bases). The CDR3 is 14 residues long. Per germline, CDR1 SGHRS and CDR2 YFSETQ. V was trimmed by 0 bases and J by 4 bases, leaving 10 bases between them. CDR3 protein: CASSLGQTSYGYTF. The CDR3 nucleotides are TGCGCCAGCAGCTTGGGACAGACCTCCTATGGCTACACCTTC.

The V gene is TRBV20-1, the J gene TRBJ2-1; D may correspond to TRBD1 or TRBD2 (6 bases each). The V and J ends lost 0 bases and 6 bases respectively, with 12 bases between them. The CDR3 is 14 amino acids. The germline gives CDR1 DFQATT, CDR2 SNEGSKA (reference sequence). CDR3 loop: CSARDPGGINEQFF. CDR3 coding DNA: TGCAGTGCTAGAGATCCCGGGGGCATCAATGAGCAGTTCTTC.

This clonotype was observed many times. The V and J genes are TRBV7-2 and TRBJ2-5, with 11 bases identical to TRBD2. V shed 0 bases, J shed 2 bases, and the junction held 2 bases outside the gene matches. This CDR3 region has 16 residues. Germline values: CDR1 SGHTA, CDR2 FQGNSA. Here the CDR3 reads CASSLALAGAQETQYF. DNA of the CDR3: TGTGCCAGCAGCTTAGCACTAGCGGGAGCGCAAGAGACCCAGTACTTC. Complete variable domain (other parts from reference TRBV7-2 and TRBJ2-5): GAGVSQSPSNKVTEKGKDVELRCDPISGHTALYWYRQSLGQGLEFLIYFQGNSAPDKSGLPSDRFSAERTGGSVSTLTIQRTQQEDSAVYLCASSLALAGAQETQYFGPGTRLLVL.

This clonotype was counted a few times. The genes are TRBV3-1 and TRBJ2-7; no clear D gene. This CDR3 comprises 10 residues. Deletions cut 10 bases from V and 4 bases from J, with 8 bases between. Germline V lookup: CDR1 LGHDT, CDR2 YNNKEL (reference sequence). This CDR3 is CATKDYEQYF. The CDR3 region has the DNA TGTGCCACCAAAGATTACGAGCAGTACTTC.

The sample holds many counts of this clonotype. The gene calls are TRBV12-3 or TRBV12-4 and TRBJ1-2; D may be TRBD1 (6 bases). This CDR3 contains 16 residues. V gave up 3 bases and J gave up 4 bases, with 18 bases separating them. Here the CDR3 reads CASSLAPPGAGYGYTF. CDR3 nucleotide sequence: TGTGCCAGCAGTTTGGCCCCACCAGGGGCGGGCTATGGCTACACCTTC.

This clonotype was counted ten times or more. The CDR3 DNA reads as TGTGCCAGCCACCCCTACAGCGTAATATTGCCCTACGAGCAGTACTTC. Its protein product is CASHPYSVILPYEQYF. V is TRBV9 and J is TRBJ2-7, with unresolved D. The CDR3 runs to 16 residues. Deletions cut 7 bases from V and 2 bases from J, with 22 bases between. CDR1 is SGDLS and CDR2 is YYNGEE in the germline V gene.

This clonotype was counted at least ten times. This rearrangement joins TRBV5-1 to TRBJ2-2; D gene ambiguous. The CDR3 has 13 amino acids. Germline values: CDR1 SGHRS, CDR2 YFSETQ. Trimming shortened V by 1 base and J by 3 bases, and 4 bases separated the two germline ends. The CDR3 region has the DNA TGCGCCAGCAGCTTGCCAGACACCGGGGAGCTGTTTTTT. Translation gives CASSLPDTGELFF.

This clonotype was seen ten or more times. V and J are TRBV20-1 and TRBJ1-2; D remains ambiguous. Trimming pared 3 bases from V and 4 bases from J, leaving 6 bases between. The CDR3 is 11 residues long. Germline CDR1 reads DFQATT; CDR2 reads SNEGSKA (reference sequence). The CDR3 here is CSARGIYGYTF. The CDR3 bases are TGCAGTGCTAGGGGCATCTATGGCTACACCTTC.

This clonotype was counted only a few times. The chain is built from TRBV6-1 and TRBJ2-5; a weak D match, TRBD2 (6 bases). V was pared by 7 bases and J by 1 base, with 16 bases between. Per the germline V gene, CDR1 is MNHNS and CDR2 is SASEGT. The CDR3 runs 15 residues. CDR3 amino acids: CASNAKPGGQETQYF. The CDR3 nucleotides are TGTGCCAGCAACGCAAAACCCGGGGGCCAAGAGACCCAGTACTTC.

This clonotype was recorded many times. The rearrangement links TRBV9 to TRBJ2-6; no clear D gene. With 0 bases removed from V and 1 base from J, the gap between germline ends came to 8 bases. Germline V CDR1 and CDR2: SGDLS, YYNGEE. CDR3 size: 16 residues. The CDR3 DNA reads as TGTGCCAGCAGCGTAGGGCAGTCTTCTGGGGCCAACGTCCTGACTTTC. Its translation: CASSVGQSSGANVLTF.

This clonotype was observed at least ten times. V and J are TRBV7-9 and TRBJ2-7, with D uncertain. Trimming took off 0 bases at V and 2 bases at J, with 8 bases between the two ends. The CDR3 spans 14 residues. Germline V gene lookup returns CDR1 SEHNR and CDR2 FQNEAQ (reference sequence). The CDR3 DNA reads TGTGCCAGCAGCTTAGCGACCACCCCCTACGAGCAGTACTTC. Translated: CASSLATTPYEQYF. The full variable domain, with the rest looked up from reference TRBV7-9 and TRBJ2-7, is DTGVSQNPRHKITKRGQNVTFRCDPISEHNRLYWYRQTLGQGPEFLTYFQNEAQLEKSRLLSDRFSAERPKGSFSTLEIQRTEQGDSAMYLCASSLATTPYEQYFGPGTRLTVT.

This clonotype was seen many times. This chain uses TRBV7-9 with TRBJ2-1; TRBD2 matches 13 bases. CDR3 length equals 16 residues. V shed 6 bases, J shed 6 bases, and the junction held 8 bases outside the gene matches. The germline V gene has CDR1 SEHNR and CDR2 FQNEAQ (reference sequence). For the CDR3, the DNA is TGTGCCAGCAGTCCAGGGGGACTAGCGGGAATCAATGAGCAGTTCTTC. The encoded protein is CASSPGGLAGINEQFF.

This clonotype was detected ten times or more. The V gene is TRBV5-5, the J gene TRBJ1-1, with D uncertain. The CDR3 totals 13 residues. Looked up from germline, CDR1 is SGHKS and CDR2 is YYEKEE (reference sequence). Trimming removed 0 bases at V and 6 bases at J, with 9 bases between. In DNA, the CDR3 is TGTGCCAGCAGCTTGGGGAACAGAGCTGAAGCTTTCTTT. Encoded protein: CASSLGNRAEAFF.